These T cell receptor beta chains were read from a single sample in a study of post-analysis software for immune sequencing data. MiXCR, run by TCRdb on the PCR reads, gives a single entry per CDR3 protein. The sample contains about 400,000 distinct CDR3 sequences, less than 35% of which appear only once. The material sequenced was blood. Source of these receptors: a girl aged 10 to 17 with multiple sclerosis. CDR3s include the opening cysteine and the closing phenylalanine or tryptophan. Each record gives: D gene, J gene, V gene, clone size, CDR3 length, CDR3 protein, CDR3 DNA. A D gene is named only where the DNA matches it firmly. Rows may omit the clone size; those that give it use once, few, many or a size class.

- TRBJ2-3 TRBV14 - 15 CASSQIFDLTDTQYF TGTGCCAGCAGCCAAATCTTCGACCTCACAGATACGCAGTATTTT
- TRBJ1-2 TRBV4-1 few 14 CASSHRLSNYGYTF TGCGCCAGCAGCCATCGACTCTCGAACTATGGCTACACCTTC
- TRBJ2-3 TRBV15 - 13 CATGEAVRAPQYF TGTGCCACCGGTGAGGCTGTTCGGGCCCCGCAGTATTTT
TRBD1 TRBJ2-7 TRBV12-3/TRBV12-4 - 14 CASSLYGTGHEQYF TGTGCCAGCAGTTTGTATGGGACAGGGCACGAGCAGTACTTC
- TRBJ2-7 TRBV6-6 - 17 CASRTLLQPGSSYEQYF TGTGCCAGCAGAACACTATTGCAGCCTGGAAGCTCCTACGAGCAGTACTTC
TRBD1 TRBJ1-2 TRBV20-1 - 13 CSAGQGGEYGYTF TGCAGTGCTGGCCAAGGGGGCGAATATGGCTACACCTTC
- TRBJ2-3 TRBV7-8 - 15 CASSFPGRGADTQYF TGTGCCAGCAGCTTTCCGGGTAGAGGGGCGGATACGCAGTATTTT
TRBD2 TRBJ2-2 TRBV7-8 - 18 CASSLGLAGPTNTGELFF TGTGCCAGCAGCTTAGGACTAGCGGGGCCCACGAACACCGGGGAGCTGTTTTTT
TRBD2 TRBJ2-3 TRBV20-1 - 13 CSATSGGTDTQYF TGCAGTGCTACTAGCGGGGGGACAGATACGCAGTATTTT
- TRBJ2-1 TRBV4-1 few 16 CASSQGQAAPSSEQFF TGCGCCAGCAGCCAAGGTCAAGCGGCCCCTTCCAGTGAGCAGTTCTTC
- TRBJ2-5 TRBV5-5 many 12 CASSSDQGHQYF TGTGCCAGCAGCTCGGATCAGGGGCACCAGTACTTC
- TRBJ2-7 TRBV28 many 14 CASSPPLERDEQYF TGTGCCAGCAGTCCTCCCTTGGAACGGGACGAGCAGTACTTC
TRBD2 TRBJ2-7 TRBV14 - 16 CASSQERLAGLYEQYF TGTGCCAGCAGCCAAGAGAGACTAGCGGGGCTCTACGAGCAGTACTTC
TRBD1 TRBJ2-7 TRBV7-2 few 16 CASSRFGTGSSYEQYF TGTGCCAGCAGCCGGTTCGGGACAGGGAGCTCCTACGAGCAGTACTTC
TRBD2 TRBJ2-1 TRBV4-3 few 20 CASSQDRASGGAYSYNEQFF TGCGCCAGCAGCCAAGATCGGGCTAGCGGGGGCGCCTACTCCTACAATGAGCAGTTCTTC
- TRBJ2-5 TRBV7-2 - 18 CASSLETEKSHPQETQYF TGTGCCAGCAGCTTAGAGACAGAAAAATCCCATCCCCAAGAGACCCAGTACTTC
- TRBJ1-2 TRBV6-2/TRBV6-3 few 12 CASSYSSNGYTF TGTGCCAGCAGTTACTCGTCGAATGGCTACACCTTC
- TRBJ2-7 TRBV10-1 few 13 CASSGEGGYEQYF TGCGCCAGCAGCGGCGAGGGGGGATACGAGCAGTACTTC
TRBD2 TRBJ2-3 TRBV12-3/TRBV12-4 - 15 CASSLTGGAGDTQYF TGTGCCAGCAGTTTAACGGGGGGGGCAGGAGATACGCAGTATTTT
TRBD2 TRBJ2-3 TRBV29-1 few 15 CSVTGLAGSTDTQYF TGCAGCGTTACGGGACTAGCGGGAAGTACAGATACGCAGTATTTT
TRBD2 TRBJ2-1 TRBV5-1 - 19 CASSSFPDTSGLGINEQFF TGCGCCAGCAGCTCCTTTCCGGATACCTCGGGACTAGGGATCAATGAGCAGTTCTTC
- TRBJ1-5 TRBV19 - 16 CASSTHTGTSNQPQHF TGTGCCAGTAGTACACACACAGGAACTAGCAATCAGCCCCAGCATTTT
- TRBJ2-7 TRBV28 few 14 CASSFGGEIYEQYF TGTGCCAGCAGTTTTGGTGGGGAGATCTACGAGCAGTACTTC
- TRBJ2-3 TRBV20-1 - 14 CSAVPVVSTDTQYF TGCAGTGCCGTACCCGTGGTTAGCACAGATACGCAGTATTTT
- TRBJ2-5 TRBV7-9 few 14 CASSHAGTQETQYF TGTGCCAGCAGCCACGCGGGGACACAAGAGACCCAGTACTTC
- TRBJ2-1 TRBV20-1 few 15 CSARDSGGGYNEQFF TGCAGTGCTAGAGATTCTGGAGGCGGTTACAATGAGCAGTTCTTC
- TRBJ2-1 TRBV18 few 15 CASSPTQGSYNEQFF TGTGCCAGCTCACCGACCCAGGGCTCCTACAATGAGCAGTTCTTC
- TRBJ2-1 TRBV7-2 - 14 CASSFRGKGDEQFF TGTGCCAGCAGCTTCCGGGGAAAGGGGGATGAGCAGTTCTTC
- TRBJ2-5 TRBV12-3/TRBV12-4 few 16 CASSLLGGTGQETQYF TGTGCCAGCAGTTTATTGGGGGGCACGGGCCAAGAGACCCAGTACTTC
- TRBJ2-5 TRBV7-8 - 12 CASSLVTRIQYF TGTGCCAGCAGCTTAGTGACTAGGATCCAGTACTTC
TRBD1 TRBJ1-2 TRBV5-1 few 18 CASSLVPGQGISGYGYTF TGCGCCAGCAGCTTGGTCCCGGGACAGGGAATTTCGGGCTATGGCTACACCTTC
- TRBJ2-6 TRBV3-1 few 17 CASSQEGLPSGANVLTF TGTGCCAGCAGCCAAGAGGGGCTCCCCTCTGGGGCCAACGTCCTGACTTTC
TRBD1 TRBJ1-2 TRBV29-1 - 12 CSGGTANYGYTF TGCAGCGGCGGGACAGCTAACTATGGCTACACCTTC
- TRBJ2-7 TRBV7-2 few 15 CASSPNLGSHYEQYF TGTGCCAGCAGCCCCAACCTGGGCAGCCACTACGAGCAGTACTTC
TRBD2 TRBJ2-5 TRBV20-1 few 16 CSARGKGTSGKETQYF TGCAGTGCTAGGGGAAAGGGGACTAGCGGAAAAGAGACCCAGTACTTC